This TCR beta chain was identified in a study of human T cells and chemical hapten exposure. Time point specified: patch test 3, about 24 weeks after DPC sensitization. Noted treatment: therapeutic diphenylcyclopropenone sensitization with weekly scalp DPC. In this sample, this clonotype turned up a few times. TCRdb passed the RACE reads through MiXCR, listing each CDR3 protein once. This sample has roughly 60,000 distinct CDR3 sequences, with around 11% found just once. This CDR3 contains 12 residues. Germline lookup yields CDR1 ENHRY and CDR2 SYGVKD. V gave up 6 bases and J gave up 3 bases, with 8 bases separating them.

The chain has TRBV10-3 and TRBJ1-2; no clear D. Sequenced here: whole blood, sampled in connection with sensitization to the hapten diphenylcyclopropenone (DPC). The TCR comes from a man aged 25-40 years with alopecia areata. Some clones in this sample may be carry-over from other donors' samples. CDR3 loop: CAISQQDYGYTF. DNA for the CDR3: TGTGCCATCAGCCAACAAGACTATGGCTACACCTTC.